The present entry profiles one T cell receptor (beta chain) with its context. Its antigen is still unknown. The CDR3 end lies 3 residues beyond the end of the read and is filled in from the germline J gene. This entry is derived from a study of T cells in women clearing cervical HPV infection. Study context: Case blood was drawn a median about 160 days after lesion detection. Study-level results: Cases carried less TRBV6-7 than controls: approximately 0.1% versus 0.16%.

HPV was found by MY09/MY11 PCR and dot-blot genotyping. Germline trimming cut 4 bases from V and 0 bases from J; bases unmatched to any gene: 5. The V gene's germline CDR1 is MNHNS and CDR2 SASEGT. CDR3 size: 15 residues. Using immunoSEQ multiplex PCR, the repertoire was profiled, and TCRdb retains in-frame clones only, with some absent. The record lists approximately 26,000 clones, of which the ten most abundant hold 11%. The chain uses TRBV6-1 and TRBJ2-7; 8 nucleotides agree with TRBD1. The sequence was obtained from a woman aged 18 to 69 with a cervical HPV16 infection that either progressed to CIN3+ or cleared (not recorded which). The sample comprised blood buffy coat. The sequenced CDR3 bases are TGTGCCAGCAGTGGCTCGGGACAGGTCTCCTACGAG. Its protein is CASSGSGQVSYE. Given in full, the CDR3 is CASSGSGQVSYEQYF.